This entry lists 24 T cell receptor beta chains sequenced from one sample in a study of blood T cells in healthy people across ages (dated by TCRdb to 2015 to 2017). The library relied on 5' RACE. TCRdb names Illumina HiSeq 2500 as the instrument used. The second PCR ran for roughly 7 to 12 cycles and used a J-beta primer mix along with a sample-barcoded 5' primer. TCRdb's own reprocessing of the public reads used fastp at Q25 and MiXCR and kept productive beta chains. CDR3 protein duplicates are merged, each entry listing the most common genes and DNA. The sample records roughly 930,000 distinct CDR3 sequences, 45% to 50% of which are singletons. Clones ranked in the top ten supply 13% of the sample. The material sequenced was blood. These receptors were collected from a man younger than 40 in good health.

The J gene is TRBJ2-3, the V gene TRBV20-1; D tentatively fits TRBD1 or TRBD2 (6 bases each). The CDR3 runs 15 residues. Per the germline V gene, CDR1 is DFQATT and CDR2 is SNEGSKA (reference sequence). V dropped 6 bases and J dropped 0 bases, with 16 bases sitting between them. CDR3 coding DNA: TGCAGTGCAGAGGGGGTCGGGACTAGCACAGATACGCAGTATTTT. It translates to CSAEGVGTSTDTQYF.

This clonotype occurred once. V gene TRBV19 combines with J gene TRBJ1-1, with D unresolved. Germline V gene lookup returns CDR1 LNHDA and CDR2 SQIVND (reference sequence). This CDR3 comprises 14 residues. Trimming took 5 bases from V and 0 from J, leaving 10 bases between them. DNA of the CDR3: TGTGCCAGTAGTGTCTCAGCAGTGAACACTGAAGCTTTCTTT. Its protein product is CASSVSAVNTEAFF.

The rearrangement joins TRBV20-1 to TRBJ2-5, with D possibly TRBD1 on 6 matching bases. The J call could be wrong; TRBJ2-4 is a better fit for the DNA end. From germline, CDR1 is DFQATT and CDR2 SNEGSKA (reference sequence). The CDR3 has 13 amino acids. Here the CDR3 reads CSAAGESLNIQYF. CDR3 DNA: TGCAGTGCTGCAGGGGAGAGCCTAAACATTCAGTACTTC.

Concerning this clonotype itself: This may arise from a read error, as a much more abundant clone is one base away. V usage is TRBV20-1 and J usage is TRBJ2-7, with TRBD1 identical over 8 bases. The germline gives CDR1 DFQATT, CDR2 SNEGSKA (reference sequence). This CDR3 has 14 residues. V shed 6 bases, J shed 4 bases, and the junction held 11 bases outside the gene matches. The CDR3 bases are TGCAGTGCACTCGGACAGGGAAGGGTGTACGAGCAGTACTTC. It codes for CSALGQGRVYEQYF.

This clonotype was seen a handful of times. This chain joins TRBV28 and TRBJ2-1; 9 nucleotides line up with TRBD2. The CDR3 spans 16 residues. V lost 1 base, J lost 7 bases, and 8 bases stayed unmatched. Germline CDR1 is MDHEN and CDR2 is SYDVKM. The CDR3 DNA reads TGTGCCAGCAGTTTATCTGGGCGGGGGGGCCGAAATGAGCAGTTCTTC. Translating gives CASSLSGRGGRNEQFF.

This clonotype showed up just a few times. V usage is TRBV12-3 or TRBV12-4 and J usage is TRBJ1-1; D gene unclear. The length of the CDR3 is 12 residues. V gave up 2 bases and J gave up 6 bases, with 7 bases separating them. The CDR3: CASSLSLAEAFF. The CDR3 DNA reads TGTGCCAGCAGTTTATCGCTCGCTGAAGCTTTCTTT.

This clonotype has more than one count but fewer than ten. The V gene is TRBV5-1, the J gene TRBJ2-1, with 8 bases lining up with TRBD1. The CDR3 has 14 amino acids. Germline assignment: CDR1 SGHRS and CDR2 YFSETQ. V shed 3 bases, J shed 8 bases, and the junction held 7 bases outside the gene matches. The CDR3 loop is CASSSGQGEDEQFF. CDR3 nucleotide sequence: TGCGCCAGCAGCTCCGGACAGGGTGAAGATGAGCAGTTCTTC.

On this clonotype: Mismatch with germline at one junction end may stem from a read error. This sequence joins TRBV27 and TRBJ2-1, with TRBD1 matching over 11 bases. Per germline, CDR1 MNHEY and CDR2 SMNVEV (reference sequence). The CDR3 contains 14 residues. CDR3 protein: CTSTGTGGYNEQFF. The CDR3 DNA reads TGTACCAGCACCGGGACAGGGGGGTACAATGAGCAGTTCTTC.

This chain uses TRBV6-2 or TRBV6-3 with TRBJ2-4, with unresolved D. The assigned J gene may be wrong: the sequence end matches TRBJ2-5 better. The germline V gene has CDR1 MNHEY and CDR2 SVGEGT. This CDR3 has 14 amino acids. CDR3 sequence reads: CASRLDNGSGTQYF. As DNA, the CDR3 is TGTGCCAGCAGACTCGATAATGGGTCCGGGACCCAGTACTTC.

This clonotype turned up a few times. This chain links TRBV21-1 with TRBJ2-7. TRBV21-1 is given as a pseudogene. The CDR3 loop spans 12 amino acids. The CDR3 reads CASKEAPYEQYF. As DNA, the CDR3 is TGTGCCAGCAAGGAGGCTCCCTACGAGCAGTACTTC.

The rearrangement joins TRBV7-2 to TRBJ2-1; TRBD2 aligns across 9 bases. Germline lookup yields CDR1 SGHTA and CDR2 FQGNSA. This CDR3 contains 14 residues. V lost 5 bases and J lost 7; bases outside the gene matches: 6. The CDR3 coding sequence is TGTGCCAGCAGCGTTGGGACTAGCAGTAATGAGCAGTTCTTC. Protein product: CASSVGTSSNEQFF.

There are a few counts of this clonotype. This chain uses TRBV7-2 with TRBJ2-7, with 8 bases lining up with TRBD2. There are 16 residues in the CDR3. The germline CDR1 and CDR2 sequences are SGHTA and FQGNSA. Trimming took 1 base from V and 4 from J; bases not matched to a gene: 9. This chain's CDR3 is CASSLVGGGLNYEQYF. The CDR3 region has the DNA TGTGCCAGCAGCTTAGTCGGGGGGGGCCTTAATTACGAGCAGTACTTC.

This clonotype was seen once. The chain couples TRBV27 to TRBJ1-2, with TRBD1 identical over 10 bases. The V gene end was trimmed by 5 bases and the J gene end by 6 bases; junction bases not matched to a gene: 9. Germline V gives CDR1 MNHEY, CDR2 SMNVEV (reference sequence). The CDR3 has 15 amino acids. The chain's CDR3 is CASSHPDRGVDGYTF. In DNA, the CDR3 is TGTGCCAGCAGTCACCCGGACAGGGGGGTCGATGGCTACACCTTC.

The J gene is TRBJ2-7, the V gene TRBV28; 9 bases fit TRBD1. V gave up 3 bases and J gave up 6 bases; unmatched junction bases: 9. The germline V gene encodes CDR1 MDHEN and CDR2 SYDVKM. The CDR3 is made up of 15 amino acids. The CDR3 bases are TGTGCCAGCAGTTTTCTGGACAGGGGTCGGGGCGAGCAGTACTTC. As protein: CASSFLDRGRGEQYF.

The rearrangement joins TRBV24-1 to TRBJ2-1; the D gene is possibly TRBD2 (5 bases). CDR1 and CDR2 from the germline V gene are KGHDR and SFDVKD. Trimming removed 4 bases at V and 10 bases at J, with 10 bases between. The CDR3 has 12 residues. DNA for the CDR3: TGTGCCACCAGTGACCCACTAGGGGAGCAGTTCTTC. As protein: CATSDPLGEQFF.

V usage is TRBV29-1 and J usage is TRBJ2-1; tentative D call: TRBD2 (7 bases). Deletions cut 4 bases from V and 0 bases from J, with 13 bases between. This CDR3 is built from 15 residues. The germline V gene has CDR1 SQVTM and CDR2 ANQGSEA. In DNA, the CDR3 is TGCAGCGTTGTGGGGGGGGGCAACTCCTACAATGAGCAGTTCTTC. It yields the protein CSVVGGGNSYNEQFF.

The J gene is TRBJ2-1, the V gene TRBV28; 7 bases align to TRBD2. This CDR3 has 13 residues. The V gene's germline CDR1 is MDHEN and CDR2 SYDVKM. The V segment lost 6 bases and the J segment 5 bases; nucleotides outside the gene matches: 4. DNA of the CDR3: TGTGCCAGCAGGGGAGGGGTAAACAATGAGCAGTTCTTC. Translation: CASRGGVNNEQFF.

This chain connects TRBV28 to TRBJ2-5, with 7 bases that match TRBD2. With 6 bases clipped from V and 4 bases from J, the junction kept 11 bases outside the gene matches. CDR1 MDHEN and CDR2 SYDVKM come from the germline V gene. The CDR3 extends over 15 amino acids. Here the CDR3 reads CASRLREGFSETQYF. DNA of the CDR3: TGTGCCAGCAGGTTGAGGGAGGGGTTTTCAGAGACCCAGTACTTC. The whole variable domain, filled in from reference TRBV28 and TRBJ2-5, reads DVKVTQSSRYLVKRTGEKVFLECVQDMDHENMFWYRQDPGLGLRLIYFSYDVKMKEKGDIPEGYSVSREKKERFSLILESASTNQTSMYLCASRLREGFSETQYFGPGTRLLVL.

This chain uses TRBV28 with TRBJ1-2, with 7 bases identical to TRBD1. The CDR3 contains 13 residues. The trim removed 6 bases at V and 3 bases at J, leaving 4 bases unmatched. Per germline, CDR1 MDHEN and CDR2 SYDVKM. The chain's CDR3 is CASSSTGDYGYTF. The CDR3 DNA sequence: TGTGCCAGCAGCTCCACAGGGGACTATGGCTACACCTTC.

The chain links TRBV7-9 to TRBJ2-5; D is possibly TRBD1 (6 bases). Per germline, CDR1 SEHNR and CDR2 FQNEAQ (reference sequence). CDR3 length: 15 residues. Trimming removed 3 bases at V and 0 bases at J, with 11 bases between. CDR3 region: CASSFGQPYQETQYF. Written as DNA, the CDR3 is TGTGCCAGCAGCTTCGGACAGCCGTACCAAGAGACCCAGTACTTC.

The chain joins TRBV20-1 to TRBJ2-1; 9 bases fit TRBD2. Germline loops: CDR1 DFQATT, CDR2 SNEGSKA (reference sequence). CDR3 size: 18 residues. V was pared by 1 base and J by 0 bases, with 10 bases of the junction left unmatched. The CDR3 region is CSARVSRGGVFSYNEQFF. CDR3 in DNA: TGCAGTGCTAGAGTGTCGCGGGGGGGAGTTTTCTCCTACAATGAGCAGTTCTTC.

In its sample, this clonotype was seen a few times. Here the CDR3 DNA reads TGTGCCAGCAGCTTATTCGGACAGTTAGAAGAGACCCAGTACTTC. It translates to CASSLFGQLEETQYF. This chain uses TRBV7-9 with TRBJ2-5, with a possible D match to TRBD1 (6 bases). CDR1 and CDR2 (germline): SEHNR, FQNEAQ (reference sequence). The CDR3 contains 15 residues. V lost 2 bases to trimming and J lost 3 bases, with 13 bases between them. Full variable domain (remainder filled in from reference TRBV7-9 and TRBJ2-5): DTGVSQNPRHKITKRGQNVTFRCDPISEHNRLYWYRQTLGQGPEFLTYFQNEAQLEKSRLLSDRFSAERPKGSFSTLEIQRTEQGDSAMYLCASSLFGQLEETQYFGPGTRLLVL.

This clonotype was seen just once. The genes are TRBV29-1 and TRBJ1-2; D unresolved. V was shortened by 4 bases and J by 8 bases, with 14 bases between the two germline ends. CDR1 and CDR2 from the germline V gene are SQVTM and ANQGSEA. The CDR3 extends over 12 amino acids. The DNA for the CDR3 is TGCAGCGTTGGTTCATGGGAAGGGGGCTACACCTTC. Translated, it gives CSVGSWEGGYTF.

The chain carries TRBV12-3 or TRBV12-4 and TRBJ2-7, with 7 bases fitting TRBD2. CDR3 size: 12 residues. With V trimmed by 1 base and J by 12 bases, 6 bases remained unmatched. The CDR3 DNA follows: TGTGCCAGCAGTTTAGAGCGGGGCCTTAGGTACTTC. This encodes CASSLERGLRYF.